These 32 T cell receptor beta chains share one sample of origin, sequenced in a study of cytomegalovirus exposure and HLA in healthy donors. With 60 Vbeta and 13 Jbeta primers, the PCR was carried out. TCRdb keeps only in-frame clones here, not all; method: immunoSEQ multiplex PCR. The data hold 120,000 or so clones, with about 84% observed a single time. The sample comprised PBMCs. These receptors originate from a man between 18 and 29 years old in good health and CMV-seropositive.

This sequence joins TRBV18 and TRBJ2-7; TRBD1 matches 8 bases. The V gene end was trimmed by 2 bases and the J gene end by 4 bases; junction bases not matched to a gene: 7. The CDR3 loop spans 15 amino acids. From germline, CDR1 is KGHSH and CDR2 LQKENI. The CDR3 DNA sequence: TGTGCCAGCTCACCAGGGGCAGGGGGCGCGTACGAGCAGTACTTC. Translating it yields CASSPGAGGAYEQYF.

The gene calls are TRBV7-9 and TRBJ1-5; maybe TRBD1 (6 bases). The germline V and J ends were trimmed by 3 bases and 6 bases, with 12 bases remaining between them. Germline V gives CDR1 SEHNR, CDR2 FQNEAQ (reference sequence). This CDR3 contains 14 residues. In DNA form, the CDR3 reads TGTGCCAGCAGCTTCGGGGGGGGCTTTCAGCCCCAGCATTTT. It is translated as CASSFGGGFQPQHF.

The chain is built from TRBV7-2 and TRBJ2-5, with D perhaps TRBD1 (5 bases). Germline V gene sequence: CDR1 SGHTA, CDR2 FQGNSA. V was cut by 5 bases and J by 5 bases, with 15 bases left in between. CDR3 length: 14 residues. The CDR3: CASSPHDSGETQYF. Written as DNA, the CDR3 is TGTGCCAGCAGCCCCCATGACAGTGGGGAGACCCAGTACTTC. The whole variable domain, filled in from reference TRBV7-2 and TRBJ2-5, reads GAGVSQSPSNKVTEKGKDVELRCDPISGHTALYWYRQSLGQGLEFLIYFQGNSAPDKSGLPSDRFSAERTGGSVSTLTIQRTQQEDSAVYLCASSPHDSGETQYFGPGTRLLVL.

The CDR3 here is CASSFSGIGHEQYF. The CDR3 region has the DNA TGTGCCAGCAGTTTCTCGGGGATCGGCCACGAGCAGTACTTC. This chain connects TRBV28 to TRBJ2-7; tentative D call: TRBD2 (5 bases). Trimming removed 3 bases from V and 5 bases from J, with 14 bases in between. The germline V gene encodes CDR1 MDHEN and CDR2 SYDVKM. CDR3 length: 14 amino acids.

V and J are TRBV4-1 and TRBJ2-2; 9 bases agree with TRBD2. CDR1 is MGHRA and CDR2 is YSYEKL in the germline V gene. This CDR3 region has 17 residues. With V trimmed by 1 base and J by 0 bases, 3 bases remained unmatched. CDR3 amino acids: CASSQVAGAPNTGELFF. The CDR3 DNA is TGCGCCAGCAGCCAAGTAGCGGGAGCACCGAACACCGGGGAGCTGTTTTTT.

The V and J genes are TRBV19 and TRBJ1-4; D not resolved. Germline CDR1 is LNHDA and CDR2 is SQIVND (reference sequence). V lost 9 bases, J lost 9 bases, and 38 bases lay in between. This CDR3 spans 20 amino acids. CDR3 sequence (DNA): TGTGCCAGCCCCTGTCCTTTAGGCCCAAAATCCCCCGACAACGAAAAAAAACTGTTTTTT. Translated: CASPCPLGPKSPDNEKKLFF. The full variable domain, with the rest looked up from reference TRBV19 and TRBJ1-4, is DGGITQSPKYLFRKEGQNVTLSCEQNLNHDAMYWYRQDPGQGLRLIYYSQIVNDFQKGDIAEGYSVSREKKESFPLTVTSAQKNPTAFYLCASPCPLGPKSPDNEKKLFFGSGTQLSVL.

The chain has TRBV2 and TRBJ2-2; TRBD2 matches at 7 bases. The J segment lost 2 bases and the V segment lost 6 bases, leaving 6 bases of the junction unmatched. Germline V lookup: CDR1 SNHLY, CDR2 FYNNEI. The CDR3 sequence is 15 residues long. The CDR3 DNA is TGTGCCAGCAGACCCCGGGACTACAACACCGGGGAGCTGTTTTTT. Encoded protein: CASRPRDYNTGELFF.

The chain joins TRBV7-6 to TRBJ2-1, with 8 bases aligning to TRBD1. With 5 bases clipped from V and 7 bases from J, the junction kept 7 bases outside the gene matches. This CDR3 is built from 14 residues. The V gene's germline CDR1 is SGHVS and CDR2 FNYEAQ. For the CDR3, the DNA is TGTGCCAGCAGCCGAGACACAGGGGGAAATGAGCAGTTCTTC. Protein sequence: CASSRDTGGNEQFF.

The chain has TRBV18 and TRBJ1-1; D ambiguous. CDR1 and CDR2 (germline): KGHSH, LQKENI. The V end was cut by 5 bases, the J end by 1 base, with 14 bases between. The CDR3 length is 15 residues. The CDR3 nucleotides are TGTGCCAGCTCAGATACGAGGAATTCGAACACTGAAGCTTTCTTT. It translates to CASSDTRNSNTEAFF.

In nucleotides, the CDR3 is TGTGCCAGCAGCTTAAGGTTAGCGGGAGGGTCTTACAATGAGCAGTTCTTC. Its translation is CASSLRLAGGSYNEQFF. The chain joins TRBV13 to TRBJ2-1; 11 bases line up with TRBD2. This CDR3 spans 17 amino acids. V was pared by 2 bases and J by 4 bases, with 7 bases of the junction left unmatched. Germline V CDR1 and CDR2: PRHDT, FYEKMQ (reference sequence). The full variable domain, rest sourced from reference TRBV13 and TRBJ2-1, is AAGVIQSPRHLIKEKRETATLKCYPIPRHDTVYWYQQGPGQDPQFLISFYEKMQSDKGSIPDRFSAQQFSDYHSELNMSSLELGDSALYFCASSLRLAGGSYNEQFFGPGTRLTVL.

In this sample, this clone turned up a few times. The chain is built from TRBV5-1 and TRBJ2-2, with 12 bases identical to TRBD2. The CDR3 has 16 residues. The V gene end was trimmed by 4 bases and the J gene end by 1 base; junction bases not matched to a gene: 2. CDR1 is SGHRS, CDR2 YFSETQ, per germline. The CDR3: CASSVLAGGNTGELFF. The CDR3 coding sequence is TGCGCCAGCAGCGTACTAGCGGGAGGGAACACCGGGGAGCTGTTTTTT.

This clone was found once. This chain uses TRBV10-3 with TRBJ2-7, with TRBD2 matching over 9 bases. The CDR3 runs 16 residues. CDR1 and CDR2 (germline): ENHRY, SYGVKD. Trimming removed 4 bases from V and 0 bases from J; junction bases left unmatched: 7. The CDR3 is CAISASSGKSSYEQYF. As DNA, the CDR3 is TGTGCCATCAGTGCGTCTAGCGGGAAGTCCTCCTACGAGCAGTACTTC.

The J gene is TRBJ2-1, the V gene TRBV11-2; 9 bases are shared with TRBD2. The germline V gene has CDR1 SGHAT and CDR2 FQNNGV. The CDR3 totals 15 residues. V shed 5 bases and J 2 bases; nucleotides not matched to a gene: 4. In nucleotides, the CDR3 is TGTGCCAGCAGCCTAATAGCGGGAGCCTACAATGAGCAGTTCTTC. Its translation is CASSLIAGAYNEQFF.

The J gene is TRBJ2-3, the V gene TRBV9; possibly TRBD2 for D (6 bases). The germline V and J ends were trimmed by 2 bases and 2 bases, with 9 bases remaining between them. CDR3 length: 14 amino acids. Germline CDR1 and CDR2: SGDLS and YYNGEE. The CDR3: CASSVRRATDTQYF. CDR3 nucleotides: TGTGCCAGCAGCGTTAGGAGGGCCACAGATACGCAGTATTTT.

The rearrangement uses TRBV2 and TRBJ2-5; 9 nucleotides match TRBD1. The J call is doubtful: the DNA matches TRBJ2-7 better. This CDR3 region has 16 residues. Germline-derived CDR1 and CDR2 are SNHLY and FYNNEI. CDR3 DNA sequence: TGTGCCAGCAGTGGGGGACCGGGACAGGGTACCTACGAGCAGTACTTC. It yields the protein CASSGGPGQGTYEQYF.

The chain uses TRBV6-5 and TRBJ2-2, with D perhaps TRBD2 (5 bases). Germline V lookup: CDR1 MNHEY, CDR2 SVGAGI. Between the trimmed V and J ends, which lost 6 bases and 2 bases, there was a span of 10 bases. CDR3 size: 14 residues. The CDR3 loop reads CASRDGVNTGELFF. In DNA, the CDR3 is TGTGCCAGCAGAGACGGGGTCAACACCGGGGAGCTGTTTTTT.

This clone was seen a handful of times. J is TRBJ1-1 and V is TRBV6-1; perhaps TRBD1 as D (5 bases). The length of the CDR3 is 13 residues. V shed 5 bases and J shed 1 base, with 8 bases lying between them. Germline CDR1 MNHNS, CDR2 SASEGT. The CDR3 coding sequence is TGTGCCAGCAGTCGACAGAGGAACACTGAAGCTTTCTTT. It is translated as CASSRQRNTEAFF.

This clone has more than one count but fewer than ten. V gene TRBV11-1 combines with J gene TRBJ1-1, with D perhaps matching TRBD1 (5 bases). Deletions cut 5 bases from V and 3 bases from J, with 16 bases between. This CDR3 comprises 15 residues. CDR1 is SGHAT and CDR2 is FQDESV in the germline V gene (reference sequence). The CDR3 is CASSDLGGLHTEAFF. CDR3 in DNA: TGTGCCAGCAGCGACCTGGGGGGATTACACACTGAAGCTTTCTTT.

This clone has a single count. The chain is built from TRBV4-3 and TRBJ2-3; TRBD2 aligns across 9 bases. The germline gives CDR1 LGHNA, CDR2 YSLEER. Trimming took 0 bases from V and 4 from J; bases not matched to a gene: 5. The CDR3 has 16 residues. The CDR3 DNA sequence: TGCGCCAGCAGCCAAGATAGCGGGAGAGCCGCAGATACGCAGTATTTT. Residues: CASSQDSGRAADTQYF.

This chain joins TRBV2 and TRBJ2-7; 7 positions match TRBD1. The V gene's germline CDR1 is SNHLY and CDR2 FYNNEI. The ends lost 6 bases at V and 3 bases at J; junction bases unmatched: 5. This CDR3 spans 13 amino acids. CDR3 coding DNA: TGTGCCAGCAGGGACAGGCTGATCTACGAGCAGTACTTC. It is translated as CASRDRLIYEQYF.

The genes are TRBV19 and TRBJ2-3, with unresolved D. Trimming took 6 bases from V and 5 from J, leaving 12 bases between them. Germline CDR1 LNHDA, CDR2 SQIVND (reference sequence). The CDR3 contains 13 residues. The DNA for the CDR3 is TGTGCCAGTAGCAATACCCCGCGAGATACGCAGTATTTT. It translates to CASSNTPRDTQYF.

J is TRBJ1-2 and V is TRBV27; a weak D match, TRBD1 (6 bases). CDR1 is MNHEY, CDR2 SMNVEV, per germline (reference sequence). V was clipped by 5 bases and J by 4 bases, with 17 bases between them. The CDR3 runs 15 residues. CDR3 bases: TGTGCCAGCAGTCCCCCCCAGGGGCCCTCCTATGGCTACACCTTC. The encoded protein is CASSPPQGPSYGYTF.

This chain uses TRBV19 with TRBJ2-7; D perhaps matches TRBD2 (6 bases). CDR3 length: 15 residues. Germline V gives CDR1 LNHDA, CDR2 SQIVND (reference sequence). Trimming stripped 4 bases from V and 4 bases from J, with 17 bases between. The CDR3 spells CASSTEGLGRYEQYF. The CDR3 nucleotides read TGTGCCAGTAGTACGGAGGGTCTGGGCCGGTACGAGCAGTACTTC.

The chain has TRBV9 and TRBJ2-2, with 8 bases matching TRBD2. This CDR3 is 17 amino acids long. Germline lookup yields CDR1 SGDLS and CDR2 YYNGEE. Trimming cost V 5 bases and J 1 base; bases outside gene matches: 10. The CDR3 sequence is CASRRTSGGENTGELFF. The CDR3, as DNA: TGTGCCAGCAGGCGTACTAGCGGAGGCGAGAACACCGGGGAGCTGTTTTTT.

This clone has a single count. The chain carries TRBV5-4 and TRBJ2-1; possible D gene TRBD1, 6 bases. The CDR3 consists of 11 residues. Germline CDR1 SGHNT, CDR2 YYREEE (reference sequence). The ends were cut back, 4 bases at V and 8 bases at J, with 7 bases in the middle. CDR3 bases: TGTGCCAGCAGCCACAGGGATGAGCAGTTCTTC. Translating gives CASSHRDEQFF. Full variable domain (missing parts from reference TRBV5-4 and TRBJ2-1): ETGVTQSPTHLIKTRGQQVTLRCSSQSGHNTVSWYQQALGQGPQFIFQYYREEENGRGNFPPRFSGLQFPNYSSELNVNALELDDSALYLCASSHRDEQFFGPGTRLTVL.

The J gene is TRBJ2-3, the V gene TRBV30; 9 positions agree with TRBD1. The CDR3 spans 14 residues. V gave up 8 bases and J gave up 3 bases; unmatched junction bases: 9. Germline CDR1 GTSNPN, CDR2 SVGIG (reference sequence). The CDR3 here is CALHRGRGTDTQYF. Here the CDR3 DNA reads TGTGCCCTTCACAGGGGGCGTGGGACAGATACGCAGTATTTT.

The V gene is TRBV19, the J gene TRBJ2-2, with 10 bases that match TRBD1. The CDR3 has 17 amino acids. Germline CDR1 LNHDA, CDR2 SQIVND (reference sequence). After removal of 5 bases from V and 2 bases from J, the junction contained 8 bases not matched to a gene. The CDR3 protein is CASSAHRQGANTGELFF. In nucleotides, the CDR3 is TGTGCCAGTAGTGCCCACCGACAGGGGGCCAACACCGGGGAGCTGTTTTTT. Together with reference TRBV19 and TRBJ2-2, the CDR3 gives the full variable domain: DGGITQSPKYLFRKEGQNVTLSCEQNLNHDAMYWYRQDPGQGLRLIYYSQIVNDFQKGDIAEGYSVSREKKESFPLTVTSAQKNPTAFYLCASSAHRQGANTGELFFGEGSRLTVL.

The gene calls are TRBV10-2 and TRBJ1-2; 9 nucleotides align to TRBD1. J lost 6 bases, V lost 5 bases, and 13 bases had no gene match. In germline, CDR1 is WSHSY, CDR2 SAAADI. The CDR3 length is 16 residues. The CDR3 spells CASSFRRTGEGDGYTF. DNA for the CDR3: TGCGCCAGCAGTTTCCGCAGGACAGGGGAGGGGGATGGCTACACCTTC.

The chain joins TRBV9 to TRBJ1-6, with no clear D. CDR3 length equals 15 residues. Germline CDR1 and CDR2: SGDLS and YYNGEE. Deletions cut 4 bases from V and 8 bases from J, with 16 bases between. The CDR3: CASSPDAGNYSPLHF. CDR3 sequence (DNA): TGTGCCAGCAGCCCCGATGCCGGGAACTATTCACCCCTCCACTTT.

The chain links TRBV19 to TRBJ2-1, with TRBD2 matching over 14 bases. The J segment lost 6 bases and the V segment lost 7 bases, leaving 8 bases of the junction unmatched. The CDR3 is 16 amino acids. CDR1 and CDR2 from the germline V gene are LNHDA and SQIVND (reference sequence). CDR3 sequence: CASKETSGRASNEQFF. In nucleotides, the CDR3 is TGTGCCAGTAAAGAGACTAGCGGGAGGGCCTCCAATGAGCAGTTCTTC.

CDR3 in DNA: TGTGCCAGCAGCCAAGATCCTCGTACCTTCAGGGACTCTGGGGCCAACGTCCTGACTTTC. It specifies CASSQDPRTFRDSGANVLTF. This chain connects TRBV14 to TRBJ2-6; D perhaps matches TRBD1 (5 bases). V lost 0 bases to trimming and J lost 0 bases, with 18 bases between them. The CDR3 sequence is 20 residues long. Germline V gives CDR1 SGHDN, CDR2 FVKESK.

The rearrangement joins TRBV11-3 to TRBJ2-2; D gene ambiguous. The CDR3 length is 13 residues. Per the germline V gene, CDR1 is SGHNT and CDR2 is YENEEA. V lost 5 bases and J lost 5, with 9 bases in between. The CDR3 DNA reads as TGTGCCAGCAGCGAGATGAGTACCGGGGAGCTGTTTTTT. Encoded protein: CASSEMSTGELFF.